This T cell receptor beta chain was captured by sequencing in a study of beta chain features in type 1 diabetes (dated by TCRdb to the late 2010s). For the study in its entirety: Mean age, gender distribution, total cell number and subset yield did not differ between patients and healthy donors. Across all samples, approximately 100 million sorted cells were examined, and cell number per subset correlated strongly with RNA yield. In the study, recently diagnosed type 1 diabetes patients and matched healthy donors were compared on the TCRB repertoires of their sorted circulating CD4+ T cell subsets. Naive and central memory subsets were obtained from all 30 or so donors, but regulatory and stem cell-like memory subsets were isolated from only 8 patients and roughly eight healthy donors.

All of the isolated RNA was reverse transcribed with the High Capacity cDNA Reverse Transcription Kit, so expressed TCRB transcripts were sequenced. Deep immunoSEQ sequencing was performed on naive, central memory and regulatory T cell samples, with an average of approximately 3.9 million total reads per sample. Sorted cells were lysed in RLT buffer and RNA was extracted with DNase-treated RNeasy Micro or Mini kits, depending on cell number. To prevent cross-contamination, every cell subset was processed on its own, while patient and healthy donor samples were processed together. The immunoSEQ multiplex PCR was used to amplify TCRB sequences from cDNA, yielding 87-bp fragments that span the CDR3 region. Amplicons were sequenced on the Illumina HiSeq platform. In the source study's methods: Synthetic template baselines were used to correct PCR bias computationally, reads within Hamming distance 2 were collapsed together, and singletons that could not be merged were discarded. By aligning reads against IMGT, V, D and J genes, CDR3 length, and insertions or deletions at six rearrangement sites were assigned. Within each subset, clonotype counts were normalized to the number of sorted cells before true diversity and Gini coefficients were calculated with the tcR R package. Repertoire sharing was quantified using the overlap coefficient calculated on TCRB nucleotide sequences. Out-of-frame TCRB sequences from naive cells were analyzed to stand in for the pre-selection repertoire. The source is immuneACCESS, and TCRdb retained only in-frame sequences with V and J called. Part of the clones is not carried over; for the studies checked, unresolved V genes explain less than half of this, and the remainder is unexplained. V, J and clone size derive from that table, while D and trimming were established from the DNA sequence. The sample table lists about 400,000 clones, about 12% of them with a count of one. Over 0.008% of the sample goes to the ten largest clones.

This clone was seen a few times. The target of this receptor is not known. Base qualities are not recorded, but no much larger clone differs from it by a single base. The CDR3 contains 15 residues, cysteine and phenylalanine counted. The DNA shown is the 45-base CDR3, in frame from base 1. V sheds 0 bases and J sheds 4 bases, leaving 10 bases between their ends. Taken from the germline V gene, the CDR1 and CDR2 loops are SGHTA and FQGNSA. Each donor gave one peripheral blood draw, approximately 100 mL on average, collected into heparinised tubes. A BD FACSAria II was used to sort naive, central memory, regulatory and stem cell-like memory CD4+ T cells with a panel that included CD45RO, CCR7, CD25, CD127, CD95 and CD27. Purity was above 98% for every sorted population. PBMCs were isolated right away by Lymphoprep density gradient centrifugation and were stained directly, without culture. To minimize batch effects, samples were stained and sorted in pairs, one healthy donor with one patient per experiment.

Results the study describes overall, beyond this receptor: Sequencing cDNA rather than genomic DNA could over-represent highly expressing activated cells, although activation and CD3 levels did not differ between groups. PCR might favor shorter templates, but patient and control samples were amplified and corrected together, so any skew would affect both groups equally. A moderate but significant shortening of TCRB CDR3 length was observed in type 1 diabetes patients in all four CD4+ subsets. The naive, central memory and regulatory TCRB repertoires appeared to resemble one another more closely among patients than among healthy donors. At VDJ recombination sites, type 1 diabetes patients had fewer insertions and more deleted nucleotides, which implies abnormalities in thymic rearrangement. HLA sub-analyses involved small numbers of individuals, so any influence of HLA type on TCRB rearrangement remained unresolved.

The TCR was taken from a woman between 18 and 29 years old with type 1 diabetes. The receptor chain draws on TRBV7-2 and TRBJ1-3; a tentative D match to TRBD1 spans 6 bases. Sequenced: naive CD4+ T cells from blood. The label giving this sample's cell subset or site can be read as: true naive CD4+ T cells. The DNA is as follows: TGTGCCAGCAGCTTAGCACAGGGTGCAGGAAACACCATATATTTT. It specifies CASSLAQGAGNTIYF. Reference TRBV7-2 and TRBJ1-3 proteins supply the regions before and after the CDR3; the full variable domain is: GAGVSQSPSNKVTEKGKDVELRCDPISGHTALYWYRQSLGQGLEFLIYFQGNSAPDKSGLPSDRFSAERTGGSVSTLTIQRTQQEDSAVYLCASSLAQGAGNTIYFGEGSWLTVV.